This T cell receptor beta chain stems from a study of blood T cell repertoires in COVID-19. Study details: Sample material is recorded as cDNA or gDNA derived from T cells, B-cell-depleted T cells, or PBMCs.

J lost 4 bases, V lost 6 bases, and 8 bases had no gene match. This CDR3 is 15 amino acids long. CDR1 and CDR2 (germline): SGDLS, YYNGEE. Under the authors' procedure: Using reference gene primer amplification, nucleated cell counts were estimated. Sequencing used immunoSEQ multiplex PCR; TCRdb keeps in-frame clones, though not all of them. The DNA was the basis for D and trimming; V, J and clone size are from that table. The table has tens of thousands of clones, roughly 89% seen once; the top ten hold roughly 2.1%. This chain connects TRBV9 to TRBJ2-3; 10 bases fit TRBD2. The sequence came from a man aged 45 to 65 with acute or convalescent COVID-19. Sequenced input: peripheral blood. The CDR3 sequence is CASNRAGGYSDTQYF. The CDR3 coding sequence is TGTGCCAGCAACCGAGCGGGGGGGTACTCAGATACGCAGTATTTT.